The 27 T cell receptor beta chains listed next were all sequenced from one sample in a study of human T cells and chemical hapten exposure. TCRdb reprocessed the 5' RACE reads via MiXCR and lists one record per CDR3 protein. The data hold tens of thousands of distinct CDR3 sequences, with approximately 7.7% observed a single time. The authors extracted total RNA from unfractionated whole blood. The source is a male donor in good health.

This clonotype was seen more than once but under ten times. The chain employs TRBV6-6 and TRBJ2-7, with TRBD1 matching over 11 bases. The length of the CDR3 is 15 residues. Trimming cost V 5 bases and J 2 bases; bases outside gene matches: 5. Germline values: CDR1 MNHNY, CDR2 SVGAGI (reference sequence). This chain's CDR3 is CASSPRDRGTYEQYF. In DNA, the CDR3 is TGTGCCAGCAGTCCCCGGGACAGGGGGACCTACGAGCAGTACTTC.

Only a few counts were recorded for this clonotype. The CDR3 sequence is CSARGARRSSGNTIYF. The DNA for the CDR3 is TGCAGCGCCAGGGGGGCCAGGAGATCCTCTGGAAACACCATATATTTT. The chain is built from TRBV20-1 and TRBJ1-3; 7 positions agree with TRBD1. This CDR3 contains 16 residues. The V gene's germline CDR1 is DFQATT and CDR2 SNEGSKA (reference sequence).

The chain carries TRBV5-1 and TRBJ1-1; D is unclear. Trimming cost V 6 bases and J 1 base, with 10 bases left between them. The CDR3 totals 13 residues. Germline V gene data show CDR1 as SGHRS and CDR2 as YFSETQ. The CDR3 nucleotides read TGCGCCAGCATGCGCGGGTCGAACACTGAAGCTTTCTTT. Its protein is CASMRGSNTEAFF.

This clonotype was seen a handful of times. The V gene is TRBV20-1, the J gene TRBJ2-7; 10 nucleotides match TRBD1. This CDR3 region has 13 residues. Looked up from germline, CDR1 is DFQATT and CDR2 is SNEGSKA (reference sequence). The J segment lost 5 bases and the V segment lost 5 bases, leaving 6 bases of the junction unmatched. The CDR3 here is CSAVDRGRHEQYF. The CDR3 nucleotides are TGCAGTGCTGTCGACAGGGGGCGGCACGAGCAGTACTTC.

This clonotype was observed many times. The chain uses TRBV6-1 and TRBJ2-7; 8 bases align to TRBD2. The CDR3 sequence is 15 residues long. V was pared by 1 base and J by 4 bases, with 6 bases of the junction left unmatched. Germline assignment: CDR1 MNHNS and CDR2 SASEGT. CDR3 protein: CASSEVERGRYEQYF. CDR3 in DNA: TGTGCCAGCAGTGAAGTCGAGCGGGGGAGGTACGAGCAGTACTTC.

This clonotype was observed at least ten times. V usage is TRBV12-3 or TRBV12-4 and J usage is TRBJ2-5, with 10 bases aligning to TRBD2. The CDR3 consists of 16 residues. With V trimmed by 3 bases and J by 5 bases, 9 bases remained unmatched. CDR3 in DNA: TGTGCCAGCAGTTTGGTTAGCGGGAGGTCCGAGGAGACCCAGTACTTC. Residues: CASSLVSGRSEETQYF.

The chain is built from TRBV7-6 and TRBJ1-3, with D perhaps TRBD1 (6 bases). Germline CDR1 reads SGHVS; CDR2 reads FNYEAQ. V was shortened by 1 base and J by 0 bases, with 13 bases between the two germline ends. This CDR3 has 17 residues. CDR3 loop: CASSLDLTGFSGNTIYF. CDR3 in DNA: TGTGCCAGCAGCTTAGACCTGACAGGCTTCTCTGGAAACACCATATATTTT. The full variable domain, rest sourced from reference TRBV7-6 and TRBJ1-3, is GAGVSQSPRYKVTKRGQDVALRCDPISGHVSLYWYRQALGQGPEFLTYFNYEAQQDKSGLPNDRFSAERPEGSISTLTIQRTEQRDSAMYRCASSLDLTGFSGNTIYFGEGSWLTVV.

This clonotype was picked up a small number of times. J is TRBJ1-5 and V is TRBV7-2, with D hard to call. V lost 4 bases and J lost 4, with 17 bases in between. CDR1 and CDR2 (germline): SGHTA, FQGNSA. The CDR3 loop spans 16 amino acids. CDR3 bases: TGTGCCAGCAGCTCCGAACATGAGGAGAGTAATCAGCCCCAGCATTTT. Translating it yields CASSSEHEESNQPQHF.

There are a few counts of this clonotype. The rearrangement links TRBV29-1 to TRBJ2-3; possibly TRBD1 for D (6 bases). Germline-derived CDR1 and CDR2 are SQVTM and ANQGSEA. This CDR3 region has 12 residues. Trimming took 2 bases from V and 5 from J, leaving 8 bases between them. CDR3 DNA: TGCAGCGTTGAACCAGGGGTAGATACGCAGTATTTT. Amino acid sequence: CSVEPGVDTQYF.

This clonotype was detected only a few times. The chain carries TRBV5-1 and TRBJ2-6; 8 bases align to TRBD1. This CDR3 is built from 19 residues. Germline trimming cut 5 bases from V and 0 bases from J; bases unmatched to any gene: 13. Per the germline V gene, CDR1 is SGHRS and CDR2 is YFSETQ. DNA of the CDR3: TGCGCCAGCAGGCTTCTACCGGGACAGGTCTTCTCTGGGGCCAACGTCCTGACTTTC. It translates to CASRLLPGQVFSGANVLTF.

CDR3 coding DNA: TGTGCCAGCAGCTCCATAAGTGGCGGGGGGCTGGAGTTCTTC. Its translation: CASSSISGGGLEFF. This sequence joins TRBV7-2 and TRBJ2-1; TRBD2 aligns across 8 bases. Germline trimming cut 4 bases from V and 14 bases from J; bases unmatched to any gene: 13. Per germline, CDR1 SGHTA and CDR2 FQGNSA. This CDR3 spans 14 amino acids.

This clonotype occurred a few times. The chain couples TRBV29-1 to TRBJ2-2, with 11 positions matching TRBD1. J gave up 4 bases and V 6 bases, and 4 bases lay outside the gene matches. There are 14 residues in the CDR3. Germline values: CDR1 SQVTM, CDR2 ANQGSEA. This chain's CDR3 is CSVGTGGRTGELFF. For the CDR3, the DNA is TGCAGCGTCGGGACAGGGGGTCGCACCGGGGAGCTGTTTTTT.

J is TRBJ1-1 and V is TRBV4-1; a possible D gene is TRBD1 (5 bases). Germline V lookup: CDR1 MGHRA, CDR2 YSYEKL. The germline V and J ends were trimmed by 0 bases and 2 bases, with 10 bases remaining between them. This CDR3 region has 15 residues. Here the CDR3 DNA reads TGCGCCAGCAGCCAAGACCCGGGGGGAAACACTGAAGCTTTCTTT. Protein product: CASSQDPGGNTEAFF.

This clonotype was observed a few times. This sequence joins TRBV29-1 and TRBJ2-5; D is tentatively TRBD1 or TRBD2 (5 bases each). CDR3 length equals 14 residues. V was pared by 6 bases and J by 3 bases, with 17 bases between. Germline assignment: CDR1 SQVTM and CDR2 ANQGSEA. CDR3 bases: TGCAGCGTAATCCGGGACGTAGGAGAAGAGACCCAGTACTTC. Its translation: CSVIRDVGEETQYF.

There are many counts of this clonotype. The chain joins TRBV7-7 to TRBJ2-5; 7 positions match TRBD2. V shed 2 bases and J 1 base; nucleotides not matched to a gene: 1. CDR3 size: 14 residues. Germline loops: CDR1 SSHAT, CDR2 FNYEAQ (reference sequence). The CDR3 region is CASSLQRGQETQYF. CDR3 in DNA: TGTGCCAGCAGCTTACAGCGGGGCCAAGAGACCCAGTACTTC.

In its sample, this clonotype was seen a few times. The J gene is TRBJ2-7, the V gene TRBV6-6; D is ambiguous. Germline V lookup: CDR1 MNHNY, CDR2 SVGAGI (reference sequence). This CDR3 is 14 amino acids long. Trimming took off 4 bases at V and 0 bases at J, with 10 bases between the two ends. The CDR3: CASSWGAGSYEQYF. The CDR3 DNA reads as TGTGCCAGCAGTTGGGGTGCCGGCTCCTACGAGCAGTACTTC.

This chain connects TRBV6-4 to TRBJ1-5, with 7 positions matching TRBD1. The ends lost 6 bases at V and 4 bases at J; junction bases unmatched: 12. CDR1 is MRHNA and CDR2 is SNTAGT in the germline V gene. This CDR3 has 16 residues. The CDR3 region is CASSYRGGMGNQPQHF. DNA for the CDR3: TGTGCCAGCAGCTACAGGGGAGGGATGGGAAATCAGCCCCAGCATTTT.

This clonotype was seen repeatedly, ten times or more. The chain combines TRBV20-1 with TRBJ2-3, with 9 bases fitting TRBD1. Germline V gives CDR1 DFQATT, CDR2 SNEGSKA (reference sequence). CDR3 length: 15 residues. V gave up 0 bases and J gave up 5 bases; unmatched junction bases: 6. This CDR3 is CSARDLGTGLDTQYF. CDR3 sequence (DNA): TGCAGTGCTAGAGATCTGGGGACAGGGTTAGATACGCAGTATTTT.

This clonotype has a handful of counts. The CDR3 nucleotides are TGCGCCAGCAGCTCCGGGACAGATAGCAATCAGCCCCAGCATTTT. Amino acid sequence: CASSSGTDSNQPQHF. The chain couples TRBV5-1 to TRBJ1-5; 7 bases fit TRBD1. With V trimmed by 3 bases and J by 0 bases, 3 bases remained unmatched. The CDR3 extends over 15 amino acids. Germline CDR1 reads SGHRS; CDR2 reads YFSETQ.

The V and J genes are TRBV20-1 and TRBJ1-2; D ambiguous. Germline V gene lookup returns CDR1 DFQATT and CDR2 SNEGSKA (reference sequence). The CDR3 totals 15 residues. V was cut by 1 base and J by 4 bases, with 16 bases left in between. The CDR3 DNA sequence: TGCAGTGCTAGAGCAGGAGCCCCGGTCTCCTATGGCTACACCTTC. Residues: CSARAGAPVSYGYTF.

This clonotype was seen at least ten times. The V call is TRBV11-2, the J call TRBJ2-1, with 7 nucleotides matching TRBD2. The J segment lost 7 bases and the V segment lost 7 bases, leaving 19 bases of the junction unmatched. The CDR3 is 17 residues long. Germline V gene lookup returns CDR1 SGHAT and CDR2 FQNNGV. In DNA, the CDR3 is TGTGCCAGCACCCCTGTGGCGGGGGTCCTATTTGCAAATGAGCAGTTCTTC. Translation gives CASTPVAGVLFANEQFF.

This clonotype was seen at least ten times. The chain links TRBV5-6 to TRBJ2-6, with 10 bases aligning to TRBD1. CDR1 is SGHDT and CDR2 is YYEEEE in the germline V gene. CDR3 length equals 18 residues. Trimming cost V 0 bases and J 0 bases; bases outside gene matches: 3. The chain's CDR3 is CASSLGDRGLSGANVLTF. For the CDR3, the DNA is TGTGCCAGCAGCTTGGGGGACAGGGGACTCTCTGGGGCCAACGTCCTGACTTTC.

V is TRBV12-3 or TRBV12-4 and J is TRBJ1-2; 8 positions agree with TRBD1. Germline trimming cut 5 bases from V and 4 bases from J; bases unmatched to any gene: 9. CDR3 length equals 15 residues. The CDR3 sequence is CASSVIVQGGYGYTF. The CDR3 bases are TGTGCCAGCAGTGTAATCGTACAGGGGGGCTATGGCTACACCTTC.

There are many counts of this clonotype. This chain uses TRBV15 with TRBJ2-7; 14 positions agree with TRBD2. Germline trimming cut 3 bases from V and 3 bases from J; bases unmatched to any gene: 1. This CDR3 comprises 15 residues. Germline V gene sequence: CDR1 LNHNV, CDR2 YYDKDF (reference sequence). Here the CDR3 reads CATSRGLAGDYEQYF. The DNA of the CDR3 is TGTGCCACCAGCAGGGGACTAGCGGGAGACTACGAGCAGTACTTC.

Comment on this clonotype: A much larger clone is a single base away; this may be a read error. This chain joins TRBV7-3 and TRBJ2-2; 9 bases fit TRBD2. Germline-derived CDR1 and CDR2 are SGHTA and FQGTGA. The CDR3 loop spans 15 amino acids. The V and J ends lost 5 bases and 4 bases, in that order; junction bases with no gene match: 5. DNA of the CDR3: TGTGCCAGCAGCCCGCGGGGGGGGACCACCGGGGAGCTGTTTTTT. Protein product: CASSPRGGTTGELFF.

This rearrangement joins TRBV18 to TRBJ1-2; possibly TRBD1 for D (6 bases). V gave up 0 bases and J gave up 6 bases, with 11 bases separating them. The CDR3 totals 14 residues. Germline-derived CDR1 and CDR2 are KGHSH and LQKENI. CDR3 coding DNA: TGTGCCAGCTCACCACCGGGGGCAGGGGATGGCTACACCTTC. Protein product: CASSPPGAGDGYTF.

The chain links TRBV4-3 to TRBJ1-1, with 8 bases that match TRBD1. The CDR3 sequence is 14 residues long. Germline CDR1 reads LGHNA; CDR2 reads YSLEER. Losses at the gene ends were 2 bases for V and 7 bases for J; bases not matched to a gene: 6. CDR3 in DNA: TGCGCCAGCAGCCAACAAGAACAGGGGGTTGAAGCTTTCTTT. Translating gives CASSQQEQGVEAFF.